One and the same sample provided the 7 T cell receptor beta chains below, sequenced in a study of molecular identifiers for immune sequencing clone quantification. Each CDR3 protein is one row after TCRdb ran MiXCR on the PCR reads. This table holds about 97,000 distinct CDR3 sequences, around 24% found once. Sequenced material: naive CD8+ T cells from blood, with Jurkat cell RNA spiked in. Subset: FACS-sorted CD8+CD4-CCR7+CD45RA+ naive T cells. These receptors were collected from a human donor in good health. Some libraries in this study had Jurkat cell RNA spiked in.

There are many counts of this clonotype. The chain combines TRBV7-9 with TRBJ2-3; unclear D gene. The germline V and J ends were trimmed by 1 base and 7 bases, with 6 bases remaining between them. The CDR3 has 12 residues. Germline V lookup: CDR1 SEHNR, CDR2 FQNEAQ (reference sequence). CDR3 DNA sequence: TGTGCCAGCAGCTTAGGGGGAAATACGCAGTATTTT. Encoded protein: CASSLGGNTQYF. Complete variable domain (other parts from reference TRBV7-9 and TRBJ2-3): DTGVSQNPRHKITKRGQNVTFRCDPISEHNRLYWYRQTLGQGPEFLTYFQNEAQLEKSRLLSDRFSAERPKGSFSTLEIQRTEQGDSAMYLCASSLGGNTQYFGPGTRLTVL.

The rearrangement joins TRBV6-5 to TRBJ1-1, with D possibly being TRBD1 (5 bases). With 0 bases removed from V and 4 bases from J, the gap between germline ends came to 24 bases. Germline V gene sequence: CDR1 MNHEY, CDR2 SVGAGI. The CDR3 has 19 amino acids. The CDR3 is CASSYSIRVRVDRGTEAFF. Written as DNA, the CDR3 is TGTGCCAGCAGTTACTCGATCAGGGTCAGGGTAGATAGGGGCACTGAAGCTTTCTTT.

This clonotype was detected only once. An end of the junction does not agree with germline; a read error may underlie this. The CDR3 region is CASSPDSGLGSEAQYF. The CDR3 bases are TGTGCCAGCAGTCCGGACTCGGGGCTAGGGTCAGAGGCCCAGTACTTC. The gene calls are TRBV6-5 and TRBJ2-5, with D perhaps matching TRBD1 or TRBD2 (5 bases each). The CDR3 has 16 residues. Germline lookup yields CDR1 MNHEY and CDR2 SVGAGI.

This clonotype occurred many times. The rearrangement links TRBV5-1 to TRBJ2-1; tentatively, D is TRBD1 or TRBD2 (5 bases each). The CDR3 has 13 amino acids. Looked up from germline, CDR1 is SGHRS and CDR2 is YFSETQ. V was clipped by 0 bases and J by 9 bases, with 10 bases between them. In DNA form, the CDR3 reads TGCGCCAGCAGCTTGGAACTAGGGGCTGAGCAGTTCTTC. It codes for CASSLELGAEQFF.

In this sample, this clonotype turned up many times. V gene TRBV5-5 combines with J gene TRBJ2-1, with D hard to call. Trimming left V 4 bases short and J 0 bases short, with 14 bases between. The CDR3 consists of 16 residues. Germline loops: CDR1 SGHKS, CDR2 YYEKEE (reference sequence). The CDR3 is CASSPPSVGSYNEQFF. The CDR3 bases are TGTGCCAGCAGCCCGCCTTCGGTAGGCTCCTACAATGAGCAGTTCTTC.

The sample holds a few counts of this clonotype. V usage is TRBV24-1 and J usage is TRBJ2-7; D possibly matches TRBD1 or TRBD2 (5 bases each). Trimming took 5 bases from V and 3 from J, leaving 31 bases between them. The CDR3 spans 20 residues. CDR1 is KGHDR, CDR2 SFDVKD, per germline. The CDR3 loop reads CATSGQTGTGVGGRIYEQYF. The CDR3 DNA reads TGTGCCACCAGTGGCCAAACCGGGACCGGTGTTGGAGGTAGGATCTACGAGCAGTACTTC.

The table lists this clonotype with many counts. The chain has TRBV25-1 and TRBJ1-4; 7 positions agree with TRBD1. Per the germline V gene, CDR1 is MGHDK and CDR2 is SYGVNS. V lost 5 bases to trimming and J lost 7 bases; unmatched junction nucleotides: 10. The CDR3 has 15 residues. The CDR3 DNA reads as TGTGCCAGCAGTCCCGTGAGGGGGCGGGGTGAAAAACTGTTTTTT. Protein: CASSPVRGRGEKLFF.